This TCR beta chain came from a study of T cells in Graves' hyperthyroidism and ophthalmopathy. Note on this clonotype: What it binds is not known.

CDR3 length: 16 residues. The V gene end was trimmed by 6 bases and the J gene end by 4 bases; junction bases not matched to a gene: 13. CDR1 is SGHVS, CDR2 FQNEAQ, per germline. General observations from the study: Among clonotypes expanded in thyroid above 0.001, most were also found in blood.

Recently diagnosed hyperthyroidism of less than 2 months' duration affected patients aged 18 to 65. Cells are PBMCs isolated from 9 to 10 ml of fresh blood. Amplified TCR beta CDR3 regions came from RNA transcripts. Primed by the HTBI set, a first-round RT-PCR was run on the TCR CDR3. TCRdb passed the multiplex PCR reads through MiXCR, listing each CDR3 protein once. The sample lists over 700,000 distinct CDR3 sequences; around a third were seen once. Sequenced: blood. The V gene is TRBV7-8, the J gene TRBJ2-7, with 9 bases identical to TRBD2. The receptor's source is a middle-aged woman with Graves' hyperthyroidism. CDR3 residues: CASRLNLAGITYEQYF. The CDR3 DNA reads TGTGCCAGCAGACTGAACCTAGCGGGGATTACTTACGAGCAGTACTTC.